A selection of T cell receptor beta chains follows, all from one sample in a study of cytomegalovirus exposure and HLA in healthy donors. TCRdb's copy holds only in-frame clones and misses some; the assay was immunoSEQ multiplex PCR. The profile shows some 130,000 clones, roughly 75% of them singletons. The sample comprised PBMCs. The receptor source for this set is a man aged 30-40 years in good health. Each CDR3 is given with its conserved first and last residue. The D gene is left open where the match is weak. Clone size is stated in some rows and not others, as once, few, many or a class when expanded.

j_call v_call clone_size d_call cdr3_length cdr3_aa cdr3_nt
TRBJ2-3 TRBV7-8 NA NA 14 CASSSDRPIDTQYF TGTGCCAGCAGTTCCGACAGGCCGATAGATACGCAGTATTTT
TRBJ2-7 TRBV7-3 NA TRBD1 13 CASSLTTGAEQYF TGTGCCAGCAGTCTCACGACAGGGGCCGAGCAGTACTTC
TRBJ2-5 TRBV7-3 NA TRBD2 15 CASSQIGGSGETQYF TGTGCCAGCAGCCAAATCGGGGGGTCTGGTGAGACCCAGTACTTC
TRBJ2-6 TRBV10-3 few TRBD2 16 CASIAGGPSGANVLTF TGTGCCAGCATCGCGGGAGGACCCTCTGGGGCCAACGTCCTGACTTTC
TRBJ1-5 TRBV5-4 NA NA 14 CASSLASSYQPQHF TGTGCCAGCAGCTTGGCCTCGTCCTATCAGCCCCAGCATTTT
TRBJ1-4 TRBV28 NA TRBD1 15 CASSSHGTGAIKLFF TGTGCCAGCAGCTCGCACGGGACAGGGGCAATTAAACTGTTTTTT
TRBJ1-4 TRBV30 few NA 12 CAWGQSNEKLFF TGTGCCTGGGGACAGTCTAATGAAAAACTGTTTTTT
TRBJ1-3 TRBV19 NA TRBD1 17 CASSSPGTARSGNTIYF TGTGCCAGTAGTAGTCCCGGGACAGCCCGCTCTGGAAACACCATATATTTT
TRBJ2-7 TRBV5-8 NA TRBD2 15 CASSLAPGGFYEQYF TGTGCCAGCAGCTTGGCTCCGGGAGGGTTCTACGAGCAGTACTTC
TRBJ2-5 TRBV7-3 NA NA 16 CASSPVPGIGPETQYF TGTGCCAGCAGCCCAGTGCCCGGGATAGGTCCAGAGACCCAGTACTTC
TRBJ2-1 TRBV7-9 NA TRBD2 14 CSGSGRAGWDEQFF TGTTCCGGTAGCGGGAGGGCCGGGTGGGATGAGCAGTTCTTC
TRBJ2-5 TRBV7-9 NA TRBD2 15 CSGGPAGGIQETQYF TGTTCCGGGGGACCAGCGGGAGGGATTCAAGAGACCCAGTACTTC
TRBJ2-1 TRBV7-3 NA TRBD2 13 CASSLGGSDEQFF TGTGCCAGCAGCTTGGGAGGGAGTGATGAGCAGTTCTTC
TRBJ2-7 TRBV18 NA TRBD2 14 CASSLLAGAYEQYF TGTGCCAGCTCACTTCTAGCGGGAGCTTACGAGCAGTACTTC
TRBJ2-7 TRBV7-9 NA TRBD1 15 CASSLRDRGTYEQYF TGTGCCAGCAGCCTCCGGGACAGGGGCACCTACGAGCAGTACTTC
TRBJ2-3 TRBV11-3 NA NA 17 CASSLDPGWPSTDTQYF TGTGCCAGCAGCTTAGACCCGGGTTGGCCAAGCACAGATACGCAGTATTTT
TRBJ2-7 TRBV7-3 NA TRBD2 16 CASSPHLAGARGEQYF TGTGCCAGCAGCCCCCACTTAGCGGGAGCTCGGGGCGAGCAGTACTTC
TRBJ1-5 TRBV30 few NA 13 CAWSRQGGQPQHF TGTGCCTGGAGTCGGCAGGGAGGGCAGCCCCAGCATTTT
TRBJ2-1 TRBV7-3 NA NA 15 CASSFSGGSYNEQFF TGTGCCAGCAGCTTTAGCGGAGGTTCCTACAATGAGCAGTTCTTC
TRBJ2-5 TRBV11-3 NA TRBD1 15 CASSSTGDLQETQYF TGTGCCAGCAGCTCGACAGGGGACCTCCAAGAGACCCAGTACTTC
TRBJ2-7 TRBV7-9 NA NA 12 CASSLGDYEQYF TGTGCCAGCAGCTTAGGAGACTACGAGCAGTACTTC
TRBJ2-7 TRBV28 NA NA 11 CASSREYEQYF TGTGCCAGCAGCAGGGAATATGAGCAGTACTTC
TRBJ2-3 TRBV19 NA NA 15 CASRRRLGRTDTQYF TGTGCCAGTAGGCGAAGACTAGGCCGCACAGATACGCAGTATTTT